The clone carrying this T cell receptor (beta chain) occurred a few times. The target antigen is unknown. CDR1 and CDR2 from the germline V gene are SGHAT and FQDESV (reference sequence). The V and J ends lost 5 bases and 3 bases respectively, with 19 bases between them. The CDR3 has 16 residues. Only in-frame clones appear in the TCRdb table, and some are missing; sequencing was by immunoSEQ multiplex PCR. The sample has 6,000 to 7,500 clones; 70% to 80% are singletons. Patients had resection in Japan or China between about 2013 and 2017. The sample originates from a study of immune evolution from preneoplasia to lung adenocarcinoma. Findings and limits, study-wide: Clonality was highest in normal lung, lower in later-stage lesions apparently. Top clone frequencies peaked in normal lung, apparently declining through invasive adenocarcinoma.

The sequence derives from a person aged 65 to 85 with lung adenocarcinoma. The specimen was FFPE minimally invasive lung adenocarcinoma tissue. The rearrangement joins TRBV11-1 to TRBJ2-5, with a tentative D call TRBD2 (5 bases). The CDR3 reads CASSPLSLLEEETQYF. The CDR3 coding sequence is TGTGCCAGCAGCCCCTTGTCACTCCTGGAGGAAGAGACCCAGTACTTC. Full variable domain (rest looked up from reference TRBV11-1 and TRBJ2-5): EAEVAQSPRYKITEKSQAVAFWCDPISGHATLYWYRQILGQGPELLVQFQDESVVDDSQLPKDRFSAERLKGVDSTLKIQPAELGDSAMYLCASSPLSLLEEETQYFGPGTRLLVL.